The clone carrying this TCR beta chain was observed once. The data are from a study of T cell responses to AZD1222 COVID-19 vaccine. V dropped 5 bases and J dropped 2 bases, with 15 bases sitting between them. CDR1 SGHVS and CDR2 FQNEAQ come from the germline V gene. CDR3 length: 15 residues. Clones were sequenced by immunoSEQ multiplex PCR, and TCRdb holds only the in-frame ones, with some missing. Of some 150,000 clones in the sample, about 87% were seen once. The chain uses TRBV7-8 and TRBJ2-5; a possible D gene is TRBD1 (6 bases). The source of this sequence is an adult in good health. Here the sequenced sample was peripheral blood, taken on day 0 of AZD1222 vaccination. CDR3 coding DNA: TGTGCCAGCAGCCGCGATGGCAGGGGACAAGAGACCCAGTACTTC. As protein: CASSRDGRGQETQYF.